The following is a T cell receptor (beta chain) sequence with its context. What it binds is not known. This sample was included in a study of OX40 agonist ivuxolimab in advanced cancers. As for the study in general: Of mixed ages from about 20 to 80 and averaging 60 years, the group was almost 85% male. General observations from the study: Dose levels from 0.1 to 3.0 mg/kg saw CD4+ and CD8+ blood T cells expand clonally by week 6. Partial responders receiving 0.1-3.0 mg/kg showed among the lowest clonal expansion.

The table came from immunoSEQ multiplex PCR; TCRdb's copy has only in-frame clones and leaves some out. The sample lists tens of thousands of clones; 75% to 95% were seen once. The sequences come from CD4+ or CD8+ T cells sorted from blood, collected in a trial of the OX40 agonist ivuxolimab. This sequence originates from an adult with an advanced solid tumor such as melanoma, head and neck, liver or kidney cancer.

The DNA of the CDR3 is TGCGCCAGCAGCCAACCCGGGACAGGGTACCCCAATGAGCAGTTCTTC. This translates into CASSQPGTGYPNEQFF. The J gene is TRBJ2-1, the V gene TRBV4-1, with 9 bases that match TRBD1. Losses at the gene ends were 2 bases for V and 6 bases for J; bases not matched to a gene: 8. This CDR3 region has 16 residues. Germline V CDR1 and CDR2: MGHRA, YSYEKL.